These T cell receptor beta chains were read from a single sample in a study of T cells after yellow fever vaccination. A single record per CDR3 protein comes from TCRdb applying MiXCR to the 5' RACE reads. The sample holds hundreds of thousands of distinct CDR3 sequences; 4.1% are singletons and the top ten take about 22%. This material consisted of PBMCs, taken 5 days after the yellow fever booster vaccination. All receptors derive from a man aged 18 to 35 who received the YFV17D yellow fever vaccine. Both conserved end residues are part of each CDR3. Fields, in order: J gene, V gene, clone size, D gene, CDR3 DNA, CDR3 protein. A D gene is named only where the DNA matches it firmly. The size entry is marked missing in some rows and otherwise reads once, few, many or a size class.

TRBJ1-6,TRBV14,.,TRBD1,TGTGCCAGCAGCCAAGCCCCGACAGGGAATAATTCACCCCTCCACTTT,CASSQAPTGNNSPLHF
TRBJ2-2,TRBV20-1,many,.,TGCAGTGCTAGTGGATCCCGGGGCACCGGGGAGCTGTTTTTT,CSASGSRGTGELFF
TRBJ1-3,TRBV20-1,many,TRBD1,TGCAGTGCTAGGGGGACAGGGGGCGCGTGGGGAAACACCATATATTTT,CSARGTGGAWGNTIYF
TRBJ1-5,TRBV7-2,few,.,TGTGCCAGCAGCACCGCTTGGGGCAGCAATCAGCCCCAGCATTTT,CASSTAWGSNQPQHF
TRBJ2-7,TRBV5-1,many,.,TGCGCCAGCAGCTTGGGGGACGCCAACTTCTACGAGCAGTACTTC,CASSLGDANFYEQYF
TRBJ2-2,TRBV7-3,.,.,TGTGCCAGCAGCTACTCCACGGCTGGGGAGCTGTTTTTT,CASSYSTAGELFF
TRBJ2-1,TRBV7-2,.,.,TGTGCCAGCAGCTCCCCAGGAAGGAGCTCCTACAATGAGCAGTTCTTC,CASSSPGRSSYNEQFF
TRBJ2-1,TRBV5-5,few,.,TGTGCCAGCAGCTCCTTCGATACCTACAATGAGCAGTTCTTC,CASSSFDTYNEQFF
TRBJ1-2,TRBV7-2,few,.,TGTGCCAGCAGCTCAAGGGTGGGGGGAGGCTACACCTTC,CASSSRVGGGYTF
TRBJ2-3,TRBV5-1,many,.,TGCGCCAGCAGCCTCCACCTGGATACGCAGTATTTT,CASSLHLDTQYF
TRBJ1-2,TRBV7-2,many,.,TGTGCCAGCAGCTTAGAGTCCGGGGTCCGTGGCTACACCTTC,CASSLESGVRGYTF
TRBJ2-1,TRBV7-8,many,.,TGTGCCAGCAGCTTAGGGAGGGGATCCTACAATGAGCAGTTCTTC,CASSLGRGSYNEQFF
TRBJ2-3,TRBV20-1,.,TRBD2,TGCAGTGCTAGGGGGGGGAATACGCAGTATTTT,CSARGGNTQYF
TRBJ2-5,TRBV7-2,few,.,TGTGCCAGCAGCTCAGGGTACCAAGAGACCCAGTACTTC,CASSSGYQETQYF
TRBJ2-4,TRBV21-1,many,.,TGTGCCAGCAGCAAATCCCGGACAGGGGGGAAGTACTTC,CASSKSRTGGKYF
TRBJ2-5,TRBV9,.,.,TGTGCCAGCAGCGTTTGGGCAGGCCCCGAGACCCAGTACTTC,CASSVWAGPETQYF
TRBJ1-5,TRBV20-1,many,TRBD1,TGCAGTGCCACCACCCACAGGGGGGTGTATCAGCCCCAGCATTTT,CSATTHRGVYQPQHF
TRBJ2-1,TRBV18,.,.,TGTGCCAGCTCCCAGGAGATATCTTACAATGAGCAGTTCTTC,CASSQEISYNEQFF
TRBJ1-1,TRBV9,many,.,TGTGCCAGCAGCGTAGAAGGAGAACTGAACACTGAAGCTTTCTTT,CASSVEGELNTEAFF
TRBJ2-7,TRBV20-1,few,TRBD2,TGCAGTGCTAGACCCCTGGGGGGGAAACTAGGGGAGCAGTACTTC,CSARPLGGKLGEQYF
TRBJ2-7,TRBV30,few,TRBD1,TGTGCCTGGAGCGGGGCAGGGGGCGAGCAGTACTTC,CAWSGAGGEQYF
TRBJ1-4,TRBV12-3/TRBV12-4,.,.,TGTGCCAGCAGTCTAAGGCAGGGATCGGGTGAAAAACTGTTTTTT,CASSLRQGSGEKLFF
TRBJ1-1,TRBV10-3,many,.,TGTGCCATCAGTGAGTCGAAAGGGAGGACTGAAGCTTTCTTT,CAISESKGRTEAFF
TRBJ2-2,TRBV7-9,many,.,TGTGCCAGCAGCCAGACAGTTTTGAACACCGGGGAGCTGTTTTTT,CASSQTVLNTGELFF
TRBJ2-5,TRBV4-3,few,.,TGCGCCAGCAGCCAAGATAGGACCCAAGACGGGGGGACCCAGTACTTC,CASSQDRTQDGGTQYF
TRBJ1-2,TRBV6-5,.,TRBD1,TGTGCCAGCGGATTCTGGATCGGAACAGGGGGCTATGGCTACACCTTC,CASGFWIGTGGYGYTF
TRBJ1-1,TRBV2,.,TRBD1,TGTGCCAGCAGTCCTATCCGACAGGGAAGGAACACTGAAGCTTTCTTT,CASSPIRQGRNTEAFF
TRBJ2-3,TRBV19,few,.,TGTGCCAGTACCAGAGGACGGGGAGGAACGACAGATACGCAGTATTTT,CASTRGRGGTTDTQYF
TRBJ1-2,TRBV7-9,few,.,TGTGCCAGCAGCCCAAACCGAGGGGACCTCTACACCTTC,CASSPNRGDLYTF
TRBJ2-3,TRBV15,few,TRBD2,TGTGCCACCCCCTCTCCCACCGGACTAGCGGGGGATAGGGATACGCAGTATTTT,CATPSPTGLAGDRDTQYF
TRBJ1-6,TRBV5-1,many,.,TGCGCCAGCAGCTTGGACCTCAATTCACCCCTCCACTTT,CASSLDLNSPLHF
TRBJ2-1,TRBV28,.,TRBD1,TGTGCCAGCAGTTTAGGGACAGGGTGGGATGAGCAGTTCTTC,CASSLGTGWDEQFF
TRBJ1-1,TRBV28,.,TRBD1,TGTGCCAGTCAGATAGTACAGGGGGCGCAAGGAGCTTTCTTT,CASQIVQGAQGAFF
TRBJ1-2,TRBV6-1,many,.,TGTGCCAGCAGTCCAGTTACCGGGACTGCCTTTTTCAACTATGGCTACACCTTC,CASSPVTGTAFFNYGYTF
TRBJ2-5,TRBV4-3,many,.,TGCGCCAGCAGCCAAGATAGGCCCGGGAAAGAGACCCAGTACTTC,CASSQDRPGKETQYF
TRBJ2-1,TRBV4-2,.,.,TGTGCCAGCAGCCGGGACGGTTCCTCCTACAATGAGCAGTTCTTC,CASSRDGSSYNEQFF
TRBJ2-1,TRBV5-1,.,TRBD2,TGCGCCAGCAGCCGAGGCGGGCCTCGGGGGGATGAGCAGTTCTTC,CASSRGGPRGDEQFF
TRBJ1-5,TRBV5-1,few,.,TGCGCCAGCAGCTTCGGGGTAGAAAATCAGCCCCAGCATTTT,CASSFGVENQPQHF
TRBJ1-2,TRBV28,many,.,TGTGCCAGCAGTTTAGCAGGAGGCAACTATGGCTACACCTTC,CASSLAGGNYGYTF
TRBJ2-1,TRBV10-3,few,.,TGTGCCATCAAGGACAGATTGAATGAGCAGTTCTTC,CAIKDRLNEQFF
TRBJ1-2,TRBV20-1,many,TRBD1,TGCAGTGCAACGACAGGGCCCGGCGACTATGGCTACACCTTC,CSATTGPGDYGYTF
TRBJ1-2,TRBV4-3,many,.,TGCGCCAGCAGCCAAGACGGCAGGGAGGGGTATGGCTACACCTTC,CASSQDGREGYGYTF
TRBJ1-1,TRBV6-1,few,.,TGTGCCAGCAGAGGAAGACCAGGATCTTGGAACACTGAAGCTTTCTTT,CASRGRPGSWNTEAFF
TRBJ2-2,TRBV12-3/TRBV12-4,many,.,TGTGCCAGCAGACGAGCGGGGAACACCGGGGAGCTGTTTTTT,CASRRAGNTGELFF
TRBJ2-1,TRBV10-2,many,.,TGCGCCAGCAGTGAATCCGGGGGGCTTATCAATGAGCAGTTCTTC,CASSESGGLINEQFF
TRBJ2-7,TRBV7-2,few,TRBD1,TGTGCCAGCAGCTTATCGCGAACAGGGGAAAGCTCCTACGAGCAGTACTTC,CASSLSRTGESSYEQYF
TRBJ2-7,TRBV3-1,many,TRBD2,TGTGCCAGCAGCCTAGCGGGGGGCTCCTACGAGCAGTACTTC,CASSLAGGSYEQYF